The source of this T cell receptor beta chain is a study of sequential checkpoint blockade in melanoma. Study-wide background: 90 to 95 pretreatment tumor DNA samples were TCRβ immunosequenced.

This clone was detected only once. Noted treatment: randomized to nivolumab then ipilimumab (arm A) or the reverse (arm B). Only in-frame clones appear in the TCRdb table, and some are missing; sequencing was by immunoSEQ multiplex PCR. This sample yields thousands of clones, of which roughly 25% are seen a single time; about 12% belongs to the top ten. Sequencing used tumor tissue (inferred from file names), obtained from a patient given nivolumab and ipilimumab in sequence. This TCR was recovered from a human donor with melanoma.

CDR3 nucleotides: TGTGCCAGTAGTGCTCAACGAGCCGGGGAGCTGTTTTTT. Translated: CASSAQRAGELFF. The chain uses TRBV19 and TRBJ2-2; no reliable D call. This CDR3 is 13 amino acids long. The germline gives CDR1 LNHDA, CDR2 SQIVND (reference sequence). V was cut by 5 bases and J by 6 bases, with 10 bases left in between.